This entry describes one TCR beta chain. RNA in amounts of roughly 0.5 to 1 ug was reverse transcribed with random hexamers. Amplification of TCR beta CDR3 by immunoSEQ multiplex PCR spanned 54 Vbeta and 13 Jbeta. TCRdb ran MiXCR on the immunoSEQ multiplex PCR reads and lists one entry per CDR3 protein. The sample comprises some 60,000 distinct CDR3 sequences, approximately 90% of which are singletons, and roughly 0.2% rests with the top ten. CDR3 length: 13 amino acids. Per germline, CDR1 MNHEY and CDR2 SMNVEV (reference sequence). V was cut by 4 bases and J by 5 bases, with 11 bases left in between. TEMRA cells were enriched by FACS, and CD4+ and CD8+ T cells were negatively isolated. These data come from a study of CD8 T cells in Susac syndrome.

The rearrangement uses TRBV27 and TRBJ2-5; D call uncertain. The sequenced sample was CD8+ T cells from PBMCs. The clonotype comes from a human donor in good health. This chain's CDR3 is CASSYSFVETQYF. The DNA for the CDR3 is TGTGCCAGCAGTTATTCATTTGTGGAGACCCAGTACTTC.